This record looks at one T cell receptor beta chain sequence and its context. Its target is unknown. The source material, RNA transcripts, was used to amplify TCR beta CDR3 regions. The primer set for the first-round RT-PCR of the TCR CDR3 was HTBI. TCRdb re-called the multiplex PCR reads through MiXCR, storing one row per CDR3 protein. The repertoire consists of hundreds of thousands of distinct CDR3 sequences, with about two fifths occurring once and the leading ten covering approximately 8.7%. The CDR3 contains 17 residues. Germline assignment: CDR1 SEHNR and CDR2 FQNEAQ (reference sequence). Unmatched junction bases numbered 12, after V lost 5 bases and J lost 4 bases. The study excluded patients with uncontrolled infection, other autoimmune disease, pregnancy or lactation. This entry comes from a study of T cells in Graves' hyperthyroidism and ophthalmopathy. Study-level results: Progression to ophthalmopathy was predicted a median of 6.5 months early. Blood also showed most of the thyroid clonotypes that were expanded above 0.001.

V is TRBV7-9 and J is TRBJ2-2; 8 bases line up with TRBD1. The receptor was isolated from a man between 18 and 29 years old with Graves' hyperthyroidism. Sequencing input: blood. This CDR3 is CASSPPRDRPATGELFF. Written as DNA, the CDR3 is TGTGCCAGCAGCCCTCCCCGGGACAGGCCGGCCACCGGGGAGCTGTTTTTT.